The entry that follows covers one T cell receptor (beta chain) sequence. Its antigen is unknown. This sample was taken from a study of OX40 agonist ivuxolimab in advanced cancers. Turning to the study itself: The eligibility criteria allowed prior anti-PD-1, anti-PD-L1 or anti-CTLA-4 therapy, and about 40% had some. The study, taken as a whole, reports: CD4+ and CD8+ T cells in blood underwent clonal expansion by week 6 at 0.1 to 3.0 mg/kg.

Some clones are missing from TCRdb's copy, which holds only in-frame ones; the method was immunoSEQ multiplex PCR. The sample lists 76,000 or so clones, roughly nine tenths occurring once. The CDR3 is made up of 13 amino acids. The V gene lost 6 bases and the J gene lost 5 bases, with 14 bases spanning the gap. Germline V lookup: CDR1 MNHNS, CDR2 SASEGT. V usage is TRBV6-1 and J usage is TRBJ2-7; D call uncertain. This sequence originates from an adult with an advanced solid tumor such as melanoma, head and neck, liver or kidney cancer. Sequencing used CD4+ or CD8+ T cells sorted from blood, obtained in a trial of the OX40 agonist ivuxolimab. The CDR3 region has the DNA TGTGCCAGCAGGGGCGGCCGGGTCGACGAGCAGTACTTC. Encoded protein: CASRGGRVDEQYF.